One and the same sample provided the 23 T cell receptor beta chains below, sequenced in a study of vaccination and CD4 T cells after COVID-19 (dated by TCRdb to 2022 to 2024). The treatment or condition label, as the study defines it: roughly ten-day PBMC culture with coronavirus spike peptide pools or control peptides (ViraFEST assay). Library preparation employed PCR. TCRdb records Illumina iSeq 100 as the sequencer. At the Johns Hopkins FTIC core, DNA from the cultured CD4+ T cells underwent TCR sequencing with the Oncomine TCR Beta short-read assay. TCRdb reprocessing: public reads trimmed at Q25 with fastp, clones called with MiXCR, in-frame beta chains kept. Every entry covers one CDR3 protein and lists the most common genes and DNA from its rows. The sample includes 9,500 to 10,000 distinct CDR3 sequences, with about 26% observed a single time. 12% of the sample belongs to the ten largest clones.

Antigens of these TCRs are unknown. The sample in question was CD4+ T cells from blood, cultured in vitro, obtained after SARS-CoV-2 vaccination. The receptors derive from a human donor who had recovered from COVID-19.

The chain uses TRBV20-1 and TRBJ2-3; no firm D call. Germline values: CDR1 DFQATT, CDR2 SNEGSKA (reference sequence). The CDR3 spans 11 residues. V lost 6 bases and J lost 5, with 9 bases in between. Here the CDR3 reads CSAPLKDTQYF. CDR3 DNA sequence: TGCAGTGCCCCCCTGAAAGATACGCAGTATTTT.

This clonotype has only a few counts. The gene calls are TRBV7-2 and TRBJ1-1; unclear D gene. The CDR3 contains 17 residues. Germline V gene data show CDR1 as SGHTA and CDR2 as FQGNSA. V lost 2 bases and J lost 11, with 27 bases in between. The CDR3 DNA reads as TGTGCCAGCAGCTTACGGATCGAGGACTACTACAAATCGGTGGCTTTCTTT. Translation gives CASSLRIEDYYKSVAFF.

The chain employs TRBV5-4 and TRBJ2-1, with 10 bases lining up with TRBD2. The CDR3 runs 16 residues. Germline V gene data show CDR1 as SGHNT and CDR2 as YYREEE (reference sequence). V was clipped by 0 bases and J by 4 bases; unmatched bases: 4. The DNA of the CDR3 is TGTGCCAGCAGCTTGGGAGCGGGAGGGAATTACAATGAGCAGTTCTTC. Encoded protein: CASSLGAGGNYNEQFF. Supplemented by reference TRBV5-4 and TRBJ2-1, the full variable domain reads ETGVTQSPTHLIKTRGQQVTLRCSSQSGHNTVSWYQQALGQGPQFIFQYYREEENGRGNFPPRFSGLQFPNYSSELNVNALELDDSALYLCASSLGAGGNYNEQFFGPGTRLTVL.

To note about this clonotype: Likely a read error: the CDR3 ends without its conserved phenylalanine or tryptophan. This chain uses TRBV6-1 with TRBJ1-2, with D possibly matching TRBD1 (5 bases). V was pared by 6 bases and J by 5 bases, with 10 bases between. Germline V lookup: CDR1 MNHNS, CDR2 SASEGT. CDR3 length: 12 residues. The CDR3 region has the DNA TGTGCCAGCAGACAGGTTCCATATGGCTACACCCTC. As protein: CASRQVPYGYTL.

The rearrangement uses TRBV6-4 and TRBJ2-7; 10 nucleotides agree with TRBD2. The CDR3 totals 14 residues. V shed 8 bases, J shed 7 bases, and the junction held 11 bases outside the gene matches. Per the germline V gene, CDR1 is MRHNA and CDR2 is SNTAGT. CDR3 nucleotides: TGTGCCAGCCAGAGCGGGAGGGCCTCATGGGAGCAGTACTTC. Amino acid sequence: CASQSGRASWEQYF.

The chain recombines TRBV6-5 with TRBJ1-3, with 7 bases identical to TRBD1. Trimming at V came to 6 bases and at J to 15 bases, leaving 11 bases not matched to a gene. CDR3 length: 12 residues. Per germline, CDR1 MNHEY and CDR2 SVGAGI. Here the CDR3 DNA reads TGTGCCAGCAGATACGGACAGGCGTCCCGATATTTT. Its translation: CASRYGQASRYF.

The CDR3 DNA reads as TGTGCCACCGCGACAAACAGCAATCAGCCCCAGCATTTT. Protein: CATATNSNQPQHF. This chain uses TRBV5-8 with TRBJ1-5; unclear D gene. CDR1 SGHTS and CDR2 YDEGEE come from the germline V gene. The ends were cut back, 9 bases at V and 1 base at J, with 11 bases in the middle. The CDR3 extends over 13 amino acids.

The chain is built from TRBV21-1 and TRBJ2-1. TRBV21-1 is reported as a pseudogene. CDR3 length equals 17 residues. The CDR3 sequence is CASSKEGSQMIEDEQFF. The CDR3 DNA follows: TGTGCCAGCAGCAAAGAGGGTAGCCAAATGATAGAGGATGAGCAGTTCTTC.

CDR3 sequence: CASSQQGALDTEAFF. The CDR3 DNA is TGTGCCAGCAGCCAGCAGGGGGCTCTGGACACTGAAGCTTTCTTT. The chain employs TRBV7-9 and TRBJ1-1, with TRBD1 matching over 8 bases. V trimming: 5 bases; J trimming: 3 bases; junction bases outside the gene matches: 8. This CDR3 region has 15 residues. Germline loops: CDR1 SEHNR, CDR2 FQNEAQ (reference sequence).

There are a few counts of this clonotype. The chain combines TRBV28 with TRBJ2-7; weak D call: TRBD1 (6 bases). Trimming took off 4 bases at V and 3 bases at J, with 13 bases between the two ends. Per germline, CDR1 MDHEN and CDR2 SYDVKM. CDR3 length: 14 amino acids. The CDR3 DNA is TGTGCCAGCAGTTGGGGGCAGGGAAGCTACGAGCAGTACTTC. Translating it yields CASSWGQGSYEQYF.

In this sample, this clonotype turned up a few times. The chain carries TRBV27 and TRBJ1-1; TRBD1 matches at 7 bases. Germline CDR1 is MNHEY and CDR2 is SMNVEV (reference sequence). With 6 bases clipped from V and 0 bases from J, the junction kept 4 bases outside the gene matches. CDR3 length equals 14 residues. The CDR3 DNA reads as TGTGCCAGCAGAAAACAGGGGATGAACACTGAAGCTTTCTTT. Protein: CASRKQGMNTEAFF.

By sample fraction, this clonotype is medium-sized (0.01 to 0.1%). The chain's CDR3 is CATSKTVSTDTQYF. DNA of the CDR3: TGTGCCACCAGTAAGACTGTAAGCACAGATACGCAGTATTTT. The chain is built from TRBV24-1 and TRBJ2-3; D is ambiguous. The CDR3 sequence is 14 residues long. Germline CDR1 is KGHDR and CDR2 is SFDVKD. V lost 6 bases to trimming and J lost 0 bases, with 9 bases between them.

This clonotype ranks as large (0.1 to 1%). The CDR3 reads CSARKGLLNSPLHF. In nucleotides, the CDR3 is TGCAGTGCTAGAAAGGGGCTCCTAAATTCACCCCTCCACTTT. The chain recombines TRBV20-1 with TRBJ1-6, with TRBD1 as a possible D gene (5 bases). CDR3 length equals 14 residues. V lost 2 bases and J 7 bases, leaving 12 bases between the germline ends. Germline V gives CDR1 DFQATT, CDR2 SNEGSKA (reference sequence).

This clonotype was seen more than once but under ten times. DNA of the CDR3: TGTGCCAGCAGCCCCTATAACACCGGGGAGCTGTTTTTT. Translation: CASSPYNTGELFF. This rearrangement joins TRBV7-2 to TRBJ2-2; D is uncertain. Trimming removed 5 bases from V and 2 bases from J, with 6 bases in between. Germline values: CDR1 SGHTA, CDR2 FQGNSA. The CDR3 contains 13 residues.

This clonotype was counted a few times. The chain couples TRBV7-9 to TRBJ1-2; TRBD1 aligns across 7 bases. V was clipped by 2 bases and J by 5 bases; unmatched bases: 8. The CDR3 spans 15 residues. Germline loops: CDR1 SEHNR, CDR2 FQNEAQ (reference sequence). The CDR3 protein is CASSLKGAPEYGYTF. In DNA, the CDR3 is TGTGCCAGCAGCTTAAAGGGGGCCCCGGAGTATGGCTACACCTTC.

The chain is built from TRBV29-1 and TRBJ1-2; maybe TRBD1 (6 bases). V was shortened by 6 bases and J by 2 bases, with 13 bases between the two germline ends. The germline V gene has CDR1 SQVTM and CDR2 ANQGSEA. The CDR3 extends over 13 amino acids. In nucleotides, the CDR3 is TGCAGCGTCCCAGAGGGGGACAACTATGGCTACACCTTC. It codes for CSVPEGDNYGYTF.

This clonotype was counted only a few times. The V call is TRBV6-5, the J call TRBJ1-1, with D possibly being TRBD1 (5 bases). The CDR3 consists of 13 residues. Germline V gene sequence: CDR1 MNHEY, CDR2 SVGAGI. Trimming removed 3 bases at V and 8 bases at J, with 13 bases between. CDR3 sequence reads: CASSYPLGAEAFF. The CDR3, as DNA: TGTGCCAGCAGTTATCCCTTAGGGGCAGAAGCTTTCTTT.

This clonotype is categorized as large. V is TRBV6-1 and J is TRBJ2-1; TRBD2 matches at 9 bases. This CDR3 is 13 amino acids long. V lost 5 bases, J lost 7 bases, and 3 bases stayed unmatched. In germline, CDR1 is MNHNS, CDR2 SASEGT. The CDR3 nucleotides read TGTGCCAGCAGTCTAGCGGGACCTAATGAGCAGTTCTTC. Translation: CASSLAGPNEQFF.

This clonotype is judged medium-sized (0.01 to 0.1%). The rearrangement links TRBV19 to TRBJ2-2; TRBD2 is a possible D gene (6 bases). This CDR3 region has 15 residues. Deletions cut 6 bases from V and 7 bases from J, with 18 bases between. Germline CDR1 and CDR2: LNHDA and SQIVND (reference sequence). The CDR3 is CASRQLAVGGGELFF. The DNA for the CDR3 is TGTGCCAGTAGACAACTAGCTGTGGGGGGCGGGGAGCTGTTTTTT.

The table lists this clonotype with a few counts. V usage is TRBV20-1 and J usage is TRBJ2-7; TRBD2 matches 7 bases. The CDR3 is 14 residues long. Germline CDR1 reads DFQATT; CDR2 reads SNEGSKA (reference sequence). J was trimmed by 3 bases and V by 3 bases; bases with no gene match: 8. In DNA form, the CDR3 reads TGCAGTGCTAGGGGGAGGGCGGGGGACTACGAGCAGTACTTC. Encoded protein: CSARGRAGDYEQYF.

The chain is built from TRBV6-2 or TRBV6-3 and TRBJ2-7; tentatively, D is TRBD2 (6 bases). Germline CDR1 MNHEY, CDR2 SVGEGT. This CDR3 comprises 12 residues. The V end was cut by 5 bases, the J end by 7 bases, with 12 bases between. The CDR3 sequence is CASSRPTREQYF. DNA for the CDR3: TGTGCCAGCAGTAGACCGACTAGGGAGCAGTACTTC.

This chain joins TRBV4-3 and TRBJ1-3; the D gene is possibly TRBD1 (5 bases). CDR3 length: 15 amino acids. V shed 3 bases and J shed 0 bases, with 9 bases lying between them. Looked up from germline, CDR1 is LGHNA and CDR2 is YSLEER. Here the CDR3 reads CASSQGRNSGNTIYF. CDR3 coding DNA: TGCGCCAGCAGCCAGGGACGGAACTCTGGAAACACCATATATTTT.

This clonotype was counted only a few times. V and J are TRBV6-1 and TRBJ2-3, with 12 bases identical to TRBD2. The CDR3 extends over 18 amino acids. The J segment lost 2 bases and the V segment lost 4 bases, leaving 10 bases of the junction unmatched. Germline CDR1 is MNHNS and CDR2 is SASEGT. The CDR3 loop is CASSGGTSGYLITDTQYF. Here the CDR3 DNA reads TGTGCCAGCAGTGGTGGGACTAGCGGGTACCTTATCACAGATACGCAGTATTTT.